This TCR beta chain is from a study of blood T cell repertoires in COVID-19. Residents of around 24 US areas, aged about 18 to 89 years, made up the participants. Deletions cut 4 bases from V and 3 bases from J, with 15 bases between. The CDR3 is made up of 14 amino acids. Germline assignment: CDR1 GTSNPN and CDR2 SVGIG (reference sequence). Clones were sequenced by immunoSEQ multiplex PCR, and TCRdb holds only the in-frame ones, with some missing. The sample carries 310,000 or so clones, over 80% recorded once. This clonotype originated in a woman in her late teens or twenties who had recovered from COVID-19. Sequencing was carried out using PBMCs or T cells enriched from blood (not recorded which). The rearrangement links TRBV30 to TRBJ1-2, with D perhaps matching TRBD1 (6 bases). CDR3 in DNA: TGTGCCTGGACCCCAGGGGCGGGGGACTATGGCTACACCTTC. Amino acids: CAWTPGAGDYGYTF.